The T cell receptor beta chain described here comes from a study of blood T cells in healthy people across ages. Across the study: Per two T cells, about one barcoded beta molecule was captured through template switching. Findings and limits, study-wide: Compared with aged donors, long-lived donors showed fewer expanded clones, suggesting selection. Unsorted PBMCs blocked a conclusive comparison of naive and antigen-experienced cells.

A second roughly 6 to 12 cycle PCR used barcoded and J-beta primers. TCRdb itself ran the 5' RACE reads through MiXCR, one entry per CDR3 protein. The sample records approximately 730,000 distinct CDR3 sequences, 50% to 65% being singletons. On this clonotype itself: Antigen unknown.

CDR1 ENHRY and CDR2 SYGVKD come from the germline V gene. The CDR3 covers 15 residues. Losses at the gene ends were 6 bases for V and 0 bases for J; bases not matched to a gene: 7. Each sample gave at least 6.5 million isolated PBMCs. The chain joins TRBV10-3 to TRBJ2-7; 8 positions agree with TRBD1. The TCR was taken from a man at least 80 years old in good health. Source material: blood. CDR3 DNA: TGTGCCATCAGGACGGACAGGGTCCCCTCCTACGAGCAGTACTTC. Translated, it gives CAIRTDRVPSYEQYF.